Listed below are T cell receptor beta chains from one sample, sequenced in a study of beta chain features in type 1 diabetes. Only in-frame clones appear in the TCRdb table, and some are missing; sequencing was by immunoSEQ multiplex PCR. The sample carries about 710,000 clones, over 13% recorded once. The specimen sequenced was naive CD4+ T cells from blood. The receptors derive from a man aged 18 to 30 with type 1 diabetes. Both conserved end residues are part of each CDR3. Each record gives: CDR3 protein, CDR3 DNA, D gene, V gene, clone size, J gene. The D gene is left open where the match is weak. Where a row states a size, it is once, few, many or the class of an expanded clone; other rows omit it.

CDR3: CASSIPFAENTEAFF
DNA: TGTGCCAGTAGTATCCCCTTCGCGGAGAACACTGAAGCTTTCTTT
D: -
V: TRBV19
size: few
J: TRBJ1-1

CDR3: CAWRVPGQGIYEQYF
DNA: TGTGCCTGGAGGGTGCCGGGACAGGGAATCTACGAGCAGTACTTC
D: TRBD1
V: TRBV30
size: few
J: TRBJ2-7

CDR3: CSVDVGEAFF
DNA: TGCAGCGTTGATGTAGGTGAGGCTTTCTTT
D: -
V: TRBV29-1
size: few
J: TRBJ1-1

CDR3: CASSLDVARGSSEAFF
DNA: TGTGCCAGCAGCTTAGACGTAGCCAGGGGTTCATCCGAAGCTTTCTTT
D: -
V: TRBV7-2
size: -
J: TRBJ1-1

CDR3: CASSIRDSYYGYTF
DNA: TGTGCCAGTAGTATCCGGGACAGCTACTATGGCTACACCTTC
D: TRBD1
V: TRBV19
size: -
J: TRBJ1-2

CDR3: CASSYKTGSDTQYF
DNA: TGTGCCAGCAGTTACAAAACAGGGTCAGATACGCAGTATTTT
D: -
V: TRBV6-5
size: -
J: TRBJ2-3

CDR3: CAWSPGTSYNEQFF
DNA: TGTGCCTGGAGTCCTGGGACTAGCTACAATGAGCAGTTCTTC
D: TRBD2
V: TRBV30
size: few
J: TRBJ2-1

CDR3: CSVPLGGPETQYF
DNA: TGCAGCGTTCCCCTTGGGGGGCCAGAGACCCAGTACTTC
D: -
V: TRBV29-1
size: -
J: TRBJ2-5

CDR3: CASSFYRSYEQYF
DNA: TGTGCCAGCAGTTTTTACCGCTCCTACGAGCAGTACTTC
D: -
V: TRBV6-5
size: -
J: TRBJ2-7

CDR3: CASSLPGTSDGTDTQYF
DNA: TGTGCCAGCAGCTTGCCTGGGACTAGCGATGGCACAGATACGCAGTATTTT
D: TRBD2
V: TRBV7-2
size: -
J: TRBJ2-3

CDR3: CASSLGGTSGSNEQFF
DNA: TGTGCCAGCAGCTTGGGAGGGACTAGCGGGAGTAATGAGCAGTTCTTC
D: TRBD2
V: TRBV5-6
size: -
J: TRBJ2-1

CDR3: CASGQRNTGELFF
DNA: TGTGCCAGCGGACAGAGGAACACCGGGGAGCTGTTTTTT
D: -
V: TRBV7-2
size: few
J: TRBJ2-2

CDR3: CASSQVGGIGTDTQYF
DNA: TGTGCCAGCAGCCAAGTGGGCGGGATAGGCACAGATACGCAGTATTTT
D: -
V: TRBV14
size: few
J: TRBJ2-3

CDR3: CASSRPGLAGLNEQFF
DNA: TGTGCCAGCAGCAGACCGGGACTAGCGGGATTGAATGAGCAGTTCTTC
D: TRBD2
V: TRBV27
size: few
J: TRBJ2-1

CDR3: CASSSGGAQETQYF
DNA: TGTGCCAGCTCAAGCGGGGGAGCCCAAGAGACCCAGTACTTC
D: TRBD2
V: TRBV18
size: -
J: TRBJ2-5

CDR3: CASSERTALSGYTF
DNA: TGTGCCAGCAGTGAAAGGACAGCCTTAAGCGGCTACACCTTC
D: -
V: TRBV2
size: -
J: TRBJ1-2

CDR3: CASFHRVAETYEQYF
DNA: TGTGCCAGCTTTCACCGGGTCGCGGAGACCTACGAGCAGTACTTC
D: -
V: TRBV7-9
size: -
J: TRBJ2-7

CDR3: CAWRVFDFNYGYTF
DNA: TGTGCCTGGAGGGTATTCGACTTCAACTATGGCTACACCTTC
D: -
V: TRBV30
size: few
J: TRBJ1-2

CDR3: CASSVQGSRTYF
DNA: TGCGCCAGCAGCGTGCAGGGGTCTCGGACGTACTTC
D: -
V: TRBV5-1
size: few
J: TRBJ2-7

CDR3: CASSKGVQTGSSNSPLHF
DNA: TGTGCCAGCAGCAAAGGGGTCCAGACAGGGAGTAGTAATTCACCCCTCCACTTT
D: -
V: TRBV21-1
size: -
J: TRBJ1-6